Sequencing of this T cell receptor beta chain was carried out in a study of T cell repertoires in cytomegalovirus infection. About the research overall: TCR beta signatures that were public indicated CMV infection and matching HLA type. Study-level results: The cumulative frequency of public TCR beta families distinguished individuals who carried CMV together with the relevant HLA.

MiXCR was run by TCRdb on the reads, yielding one entry per CDR3 protein. The sample lists about 530,000 distinct CDR3 sequences; about 30% were seen once. The CDR3 runs to 13 residues. The ends were cut back, 4 bases at V and 3 bases at J, with 10 bases in the middle. CDR1 and CDR2 (germline): SGHVS, FQNEAQ. This clonotype appeared many times. The target antigen is unknown. The sequence was obtained from a human donor in good health (CMV status not recorded). Some clones in this sample may be carry-over from other donors' samples. The sequenced material came from PBMCs. The chain combines TRBV7-8 with TRBJ2-7; D is uncertain. The CDR3: CASSSRIDYEQYF. CDR3 nucleotides: TGTGCCAGCAGCTCCCGGATCGACTACGAGCAGTACTTC.